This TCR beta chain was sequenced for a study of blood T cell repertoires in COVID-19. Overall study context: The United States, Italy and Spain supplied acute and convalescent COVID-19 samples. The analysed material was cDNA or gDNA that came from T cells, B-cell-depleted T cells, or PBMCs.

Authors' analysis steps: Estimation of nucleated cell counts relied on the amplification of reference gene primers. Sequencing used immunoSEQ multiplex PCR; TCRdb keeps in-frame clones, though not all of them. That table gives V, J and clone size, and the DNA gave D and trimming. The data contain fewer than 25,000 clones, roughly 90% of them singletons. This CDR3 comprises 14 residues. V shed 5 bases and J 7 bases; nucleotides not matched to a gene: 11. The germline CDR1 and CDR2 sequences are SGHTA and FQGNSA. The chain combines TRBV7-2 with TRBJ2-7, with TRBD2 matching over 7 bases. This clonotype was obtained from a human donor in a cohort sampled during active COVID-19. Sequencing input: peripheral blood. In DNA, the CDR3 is TGTGCCAGCAGCCCCGGGGGGACTCTACGGGAGCAGTACTTC. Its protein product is CASSPGGTLREQYF.